One TCR beta chain is described in this entry. The antigen is unknown. This CDR3 is built from 15 residues. In germline, CDR1 is LNHNV, CDR2 YYDKDF (reference sequence). V lost 0 bases and J 7 bases, leaving 15 bases between the germline ends. The data were obtained in a study of OX40 agonist ivuxolimab in advanced cancers. Study-level findings and limits: Antigen specificity remained undetermined for the expanded peripheral T cells.

The table came from immunoSEQ multiplex PCR; TCRdb's copy has only in-frame clones and leaves some out. Here the sample spans around 20,000 clones, 75% to 90% being singletons. The V gene is TRBV15, the J gene TRBJ1-2; possibly TRBD1 for D (5 bases). Sequences were derived from CD4+ or CD8+ T cells sorted from blood, sampled in a trial of the OX40 agonist ivuxolimab. The source of this sequence is an adult with an advanced solid tumor such as melanoma, head and neck, liver or kidney cancer. The CDR3 DNA reads TGTGCCACCAGCAGAGATGAAATGTCAGGGACTGGCTACACCTTC. Its translation: CATSRDEMSGTGYTF.